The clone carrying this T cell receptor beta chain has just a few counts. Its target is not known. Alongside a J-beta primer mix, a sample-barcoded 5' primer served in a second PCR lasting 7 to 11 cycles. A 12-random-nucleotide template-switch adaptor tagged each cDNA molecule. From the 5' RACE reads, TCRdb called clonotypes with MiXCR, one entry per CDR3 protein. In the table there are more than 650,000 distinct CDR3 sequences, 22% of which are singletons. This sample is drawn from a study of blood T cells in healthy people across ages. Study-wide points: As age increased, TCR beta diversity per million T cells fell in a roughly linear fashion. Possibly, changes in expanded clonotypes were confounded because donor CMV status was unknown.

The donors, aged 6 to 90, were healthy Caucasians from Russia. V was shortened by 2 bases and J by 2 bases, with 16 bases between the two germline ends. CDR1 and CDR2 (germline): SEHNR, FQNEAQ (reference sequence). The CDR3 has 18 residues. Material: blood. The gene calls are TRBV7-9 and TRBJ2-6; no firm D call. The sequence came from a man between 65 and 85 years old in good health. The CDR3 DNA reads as TGTGCCAGCAGCTTACGTCTGACGCGACCGACTGGGGCCAACGTCCTGACTTTC. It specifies CASSLRLTRPTGANVLTF.